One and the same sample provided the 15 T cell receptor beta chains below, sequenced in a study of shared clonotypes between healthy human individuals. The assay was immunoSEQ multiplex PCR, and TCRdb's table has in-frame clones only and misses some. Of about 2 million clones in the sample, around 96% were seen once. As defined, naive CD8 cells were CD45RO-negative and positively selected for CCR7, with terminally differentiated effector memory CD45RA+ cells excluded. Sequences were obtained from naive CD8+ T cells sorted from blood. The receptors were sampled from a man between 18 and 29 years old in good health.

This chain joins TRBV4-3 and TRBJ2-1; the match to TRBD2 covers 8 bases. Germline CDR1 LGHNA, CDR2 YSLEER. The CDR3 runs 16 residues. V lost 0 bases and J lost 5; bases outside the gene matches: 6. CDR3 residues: CASSQEFSGENNEQFF. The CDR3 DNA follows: TGCGCCAGCAGCCAAGAATTTAGCGGGGAAAACAATGAGCAGTTCTTC.

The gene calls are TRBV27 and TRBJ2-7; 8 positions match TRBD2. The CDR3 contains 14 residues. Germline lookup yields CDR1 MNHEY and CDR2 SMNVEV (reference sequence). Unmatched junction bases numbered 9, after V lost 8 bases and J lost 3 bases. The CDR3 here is CASCRTSRDYEQYF. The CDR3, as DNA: TGTGCCAGCTGTAGGACTAGCCGGGACTACGAGCAGTACTTC.

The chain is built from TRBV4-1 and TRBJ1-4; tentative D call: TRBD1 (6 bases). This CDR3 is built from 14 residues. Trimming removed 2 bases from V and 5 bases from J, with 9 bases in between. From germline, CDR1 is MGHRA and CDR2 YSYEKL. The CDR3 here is CASSQRDINEKLFF. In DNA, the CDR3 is TGCGCCAGCAGCCAACGGGACATAAATGAAAAACTGTTTTTT.

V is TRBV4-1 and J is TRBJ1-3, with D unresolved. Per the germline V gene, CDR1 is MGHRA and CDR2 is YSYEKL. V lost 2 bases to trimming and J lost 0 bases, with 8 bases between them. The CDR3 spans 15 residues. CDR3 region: CASSQSVSSGNTIYF. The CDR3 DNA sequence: TGCGCCAGCAGCCAATCCGTAAGCTCTGGAAACACCATATATTTT.

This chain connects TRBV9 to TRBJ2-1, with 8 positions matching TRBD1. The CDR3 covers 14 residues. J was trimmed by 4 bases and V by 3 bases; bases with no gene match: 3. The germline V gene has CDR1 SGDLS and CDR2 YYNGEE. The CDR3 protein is CASSADRVYNEQFF. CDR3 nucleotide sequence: TGTGCCAGCAGCGCGGACAGGGTATACAATGAGCAGTTCTTC.

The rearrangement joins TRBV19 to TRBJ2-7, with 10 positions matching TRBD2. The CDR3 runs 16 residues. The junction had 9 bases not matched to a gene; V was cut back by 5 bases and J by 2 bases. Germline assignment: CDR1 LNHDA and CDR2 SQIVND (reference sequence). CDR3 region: CASSSWLAGETYEQYF. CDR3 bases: TGTGCCAGTAGTTCTTGGCTAGCGGGAGAGACCTACGAGCAGTACTTC.

CDR3 nucleotides: TGTGCCAGCAGTGGAACCGGGACAGCTGCCAACTATGGCTACACCTTC. It is translated as CASSGTGTAANYGYTF. The chain combines TRBV6-1 with TRBJ1-2, with 7 bases matching TRBD1. CDR3 length: 16 residues. The ends lost 4 bases at V and 2 bases at J; junction bases unmatched: 10. CDR1 and CDR2 from the germline V gene are MNHNS and SASEGT.

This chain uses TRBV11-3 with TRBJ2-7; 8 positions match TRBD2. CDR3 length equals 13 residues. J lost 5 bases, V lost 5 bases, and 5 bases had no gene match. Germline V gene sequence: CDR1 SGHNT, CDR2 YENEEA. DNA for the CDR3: TGTGCCAGCAGCCTCCCGGGAGGGGACGAGCAGTACTTC. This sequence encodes CASSLPGGDEQYF.

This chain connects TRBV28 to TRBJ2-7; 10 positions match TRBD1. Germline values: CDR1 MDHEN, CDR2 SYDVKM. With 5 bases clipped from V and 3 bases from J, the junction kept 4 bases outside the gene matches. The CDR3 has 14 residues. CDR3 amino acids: CASSNRDRGYEQYF. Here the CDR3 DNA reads TGTGCCAGCAGTAACCGGGACAGGGGCTACGAGCAGTACTTC.

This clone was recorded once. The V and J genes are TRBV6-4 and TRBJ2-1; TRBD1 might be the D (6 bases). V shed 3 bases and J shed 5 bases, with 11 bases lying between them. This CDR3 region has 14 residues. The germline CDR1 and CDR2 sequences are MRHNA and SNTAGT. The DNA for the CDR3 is TGTGCCAGCAGTGAGGAACAGGGAAACAATGAGCAGTTCTTC. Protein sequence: CASSEEQGNNEQFF.

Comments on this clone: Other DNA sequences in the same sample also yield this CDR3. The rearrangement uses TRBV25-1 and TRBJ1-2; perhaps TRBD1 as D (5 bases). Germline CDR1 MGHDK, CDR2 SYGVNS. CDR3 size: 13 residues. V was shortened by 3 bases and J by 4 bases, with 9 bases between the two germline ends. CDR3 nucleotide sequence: TGTGCCAGCAGTGAGGGGCAGGTCTATGGCTACACCTTC. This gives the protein CASSEGQVYGYTF.

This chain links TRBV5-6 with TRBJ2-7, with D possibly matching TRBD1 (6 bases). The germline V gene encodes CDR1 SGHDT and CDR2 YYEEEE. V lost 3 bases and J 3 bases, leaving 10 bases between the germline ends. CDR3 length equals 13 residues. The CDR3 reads CASSSGHNYEQYF. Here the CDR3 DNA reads TGTGCCAGCAGCTCGGGACATAACTACGAGCAGTACTTC.

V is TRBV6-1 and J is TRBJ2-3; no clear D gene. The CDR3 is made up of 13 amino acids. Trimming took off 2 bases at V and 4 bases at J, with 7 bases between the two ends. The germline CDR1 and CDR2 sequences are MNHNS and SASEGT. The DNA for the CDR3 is TGTGCCAGCAGTGAAAATGAGGCAGATACGCAGTATTTT. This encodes CASSENEADTQYF.

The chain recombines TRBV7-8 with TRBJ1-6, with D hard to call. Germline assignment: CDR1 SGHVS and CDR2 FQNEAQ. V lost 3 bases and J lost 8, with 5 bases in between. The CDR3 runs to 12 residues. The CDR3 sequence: CASSFADSPLHF. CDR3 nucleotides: TGTGCCAGCAGCTTTGCGGATTCACCCCTCCACTTT. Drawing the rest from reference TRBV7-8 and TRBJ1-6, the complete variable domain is GAGVSQSPRYKVAKRGQDVALRCDPISGHVSLFWYQQALGQGPEFLTYFQNEAQLDKSGLPSDRFFAERPEGSVSTLKIQRTQQEDSAVYLCASSFADSPLHFGNGTRLTVT.

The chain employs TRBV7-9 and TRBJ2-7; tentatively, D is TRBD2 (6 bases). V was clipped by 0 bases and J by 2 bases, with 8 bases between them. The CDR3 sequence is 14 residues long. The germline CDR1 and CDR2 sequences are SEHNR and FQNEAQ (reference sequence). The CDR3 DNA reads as TGTGCCAGCAGCTTAGCGCGGGGTGCCTACGAGCAGTACTTC. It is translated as CASSLARGAYEQYF. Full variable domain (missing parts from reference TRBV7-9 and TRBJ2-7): DTGVSQNPRHKITKRGQNVTFRCDPISEHNRLYWYRQTLGQGPEFLTYFQNEAQLEKSRLLSDRFSAERPKGSFSTLEIQRTEQGDSAMYLCASSLARGAYEQYFGPGTRLTVT.